These 21 T cell receptor beta chains came from one sample sequenced in a study of blood T cells in healthy people across ages. Primed by a sample-barcoded 5' primer and a J-beta primer mix, a second PCR proceeded for 7 to 11 cycles. From the 5' RACE reads, TCRdb called clonotypes with MiXCR, one entry per CDR3 protein. The sample consists of 500,000 to 600,000 distinct CDR3 sequences, 25% to 30% of them appearing once. The specimen was blood. All receptors come from a woman aged 65 to 85 in good health.

This clonotype was seen a few times. This chain links TRBV6-2 or TRBV6-3 with TRBJ1-2; no reliable D call. Trimming removed 2 bases from V and 8 bases from J, with 6 bases in between. The CDR3 sequence is 11 residues long. Germline CDR1 is MNHEY and CDR2 is SVGEGT. This chain's CDR3 is CASSYVRGYTF. The CDR3 DNA sequence: TGTGCCAGCAGTTACGTCAGAGGCTACACCTTC.

In its sample, this clonotype was seen many times. The chain couples TRBV7-2 to TRBJ2-1, with 9 bases lining up with TRBD1. Germline trimming cut 4 bases from V and 6 bases from J; bases unmatched to any gene: 1. Per the germline V gene, CDR1 is SGHTA and CDR2 is FQGNSA. The CDR3 is 13 amino acids. CDR3 in DNA: TGTGCCAGCAGCTCGACAGGGGGCAATGAGCAGTTCTTC. Translation gives CASSSTGGNEQFF.

In its sample, this clonotype was seen a few times. The chain couples TRBV6-5 to TRBJ2-1, with D perhaps TRBD1 (6 bases). CDR3 size: 15 residues. Germline V gene lookup returns CDR1 MNHEY and CDR2 SVGAGI. Trimming pared 6 bases from V and 4 bases from J, leaving 16 bases between. The CDR3 sequence is CASRGTGSGYNEQFF. DNA for the CDR3: TGTGCCAGCAGGGGTACAGGGTCGGGGTACAATGAGCAGTTCTTC.

The chain employs TRBV12-3 or TRBV12-4 and TRBJ1-6; TRBD1 matches at 8 bases. The CDR3 totals 14 residues. With V trimmed by 4 bases and J by 7 bases, 3 bases remained unmatched. As DNA, the CDR3 is TGTGCCAGCAGTTGGACAGGGACCAATTCACCCCTCCACTTT. This encodes CASSWTGTNSPLHF.

The V and J genes are TRBV3-1 and TRBJ1-4; unclear D gene. The CDR3 runs 18 residues. The V gene's germline CDR1 is LGHDT and CDR2 YNNKEL (reference sequence). V was clipped by 0 bases and J by 0 bases, with 14 bases between them. CDR3 in amino acids: CASSQDWAAPSTNEKLFF. The CDR3 nucleotides read TGTGCCAGCAGCCAAGATTGGGCAGCACCCTCAACTAATGAAAAACTGTTTTTT.

The chain couples TRBV7-8 to TRBJ1-2; no clear D gene. Germline-derived CDR1 and CDR2 are SGHVS and FQNEAQ. The V end lost 2 bases, the J end lost 8 bases, and 12 bases lay between the germline ends. This CDR3 is built from 13 residues. The CDR3 loop reads CASSLSGNRGYTF. The CDR3 DNA sequence: TGTGCCAGCAGCTTAAGCGGGAATCGCGGCTACACCTTC.

This clonotype has more than one count but fewer than ten. The gene calls are TRBV6-1 and TRBJ1-4, with TRBD1 as a possible D gene (6 bases). Per germline, CDR1 MNHNS and CDR2 SASEGT. Trimming removed 3 bases at V and 2 bases at J, with 10 bases between. CDR3 size: 15 residues. CDR3 sequence (DNA): TGTGCCAGCAGTGATACGGGGGCGACTAATGAAAAACTGTTTTTT. Its protein is CASSDTGATNEKLFF.

This clonotype was recorded a few times. The rearrangement joins TRBV5-1 to TRBJ2-1; 8 nucleotides match TRBD2. The assigned J gene may be wrong: the sequence end matches TRBJ2-5 better. In germline, CDR1 is SGHRS, CDR2 YFSETQ. This CDR3 has 16 amino acids. CDR3 in DNA: TGCGCCAGCAGCTTGGAGGGACTAGGGGGTTACGCGACCCAGTACTTC. It specifies CASSLEGLGGYATQYF.

This chain's CDR3 is CASSYSPPSRQPQHF. In nucleotides, the CDR3 is TGTGCCAGCAGTTACTCACCCCCTTCTAGGCAGCCCCAGCATTTT. This sequence joins TRBV6-2 or TRBV6-3 and TRBJ1-5; D is ambiguous. Per germline, CDR1 MNHEY and CDR2 SVGEGT. The CDR3 spans 15 residues. Trimming took off 0 bases at V and 7 bases at J, with 13 bases between the two ends.

This clonotype occurred a few times. The chain uses TRBV7-2 and TRBJ2-7; possibly TRBD1 or TRBD2 for D (5 bases each). The CDR3 loop spans 14 amino acids. Germline CDR1 is SGHTA and CDR2 is FQGNSA. V was trimmed by 4 bases and J by 3 bases, leaving 13 bases between them. In nucleotides, the CDR3 is TGTGCCAGCAGCTCGACTGGGGGTTTCTACGAGCAGTACTTC. It specifies CASSSTGGFYEQYF. The variable domain in full, completed from reference TRBV7-2 and TRBJ2-7, reads GAGVSQSPSNKVTEKGKDVELRCDPISGHTALYWYRQSLGQGLEFLIYFQGNSAPDKSGLPSDRFSAERTGGSVSTLTIQRTQQEDSAVYLCASSSTGGFYEQYFGPGTRLTVT.

The J gene is TRBJ2-2, the V gene TRBV20-1; maybe TRBD1 (6 bases). Trimming cost V 2 bases and J 0 bases, with 7 bases left between them. This CDR3 is built from 14 residues. Germline lookup yields CDR1 DFQATT and CDR2 SNEGSKA (reference sequence). The CDR3, as DNA: TGCAGTGCTAGAAGGGACACGAACACCGGGGAGCTGTTTTTT. Its translation: CSARRDTNTGELFF.

This chain connects TRBV4-2 to TRBJ1-3; D gene ambiguous. The germline CDR1 and CDR2 sequences are LGHNA and YNFKEQ. V gave up 2 bases and J gave up 2 bases, with 10 bases separating them. CDR3 size: 15 residues. The DNA of the CDR3 is TGTGCCAGCAGCCAACATACGAAGACTGGAAACACCATATATTTT. This gives the protein CASSQHTKTGNTIYF.

The V call is TRBV3-1, the J call TRBJ1-6; 8 nucleotides align to TRBD1. Germline V lookup: CDR1 LGHDT, CDR2 YNNKEL (reference sequence). CDR3 length equals 13 residues. Unmatched junction bases numbered 1, after V lost 4 bases and J lost 8 bases. The CDR3 DNA reads TGTGCCAGCAGCCGGGGACAGGATTCACCCCTCCACTTT. Translation gives CASSRGQDSPLHF. The full variable domain, with the rest looked up from reference TRBV3-1 and TRBJ1-6, is DTAVSQTPKYLVTQMGNDKSIKCEQNLGHDTMYWYKQDSKKFLKIMFSYNNKELIINETVPNRFSPKSPDKAHLNLHINSLELGDSAVYFCASSRGQDSPLHFGNGTRLTVT.

This rearrangement joins TRBV20-1 to TRBJ2-5; 10 bases are a match to TRBD2. J was trimmed by 5 bases and V by 0 bases; bases with no gene match: 6. Per the germline V gene, CDR1 is DFQATT and CDR2 is SNEGSKA (reference sequence). The CDR3 contains 15 residues. DNA for the CDR3: TGCAGTGCTAGAGATTCAGCGGGGGGGGTTGAGACCCAGTACTTC. Its translation: CSARDSAGGVETQYF.

This clonotype was seen more than once but under ten times. The V gene is TRBV20-1, the J gene TRBJ1-4; D not resolved. Germline V gene data show CDR1 as DFQATT and CDR2 as SNEGSKA (reference sequence). This CDR3 has 13 residues. V lost 6 bases and J lost 8, with 16 bases in between. The CDR3 bases are TGCAGTGCCTTACGGTCCTCTGGGGAAAAACTGTTTTTT. Translated, it gives CSALRSSGEKLFF.

The chain uses TRBV4-1 and TRBJ1-2; D gene uncertain. The CDR3 totals 18 residues. Germline CDR1 and CDR2: MGHRA and YSYEKL. V lost 1 base and J 4 bases, leaving 22 bases between the germline ends. CDR3 residues: CASSQVGTVTRSSYGYTF. The DNA for the CDR3 is TGCGCCAGCAGCCAAGTGGGAACGGTGACCCGATCTAGCTATGGCTACACCTTC.

V is TRBV29-1 and J is TRBJ2-3, with TRBD2 identical over 7 bases. Germline V gives CDR1 SQVTM, CDR2 ANQGSEA. CDR3 length: 13 residues. Trimming took 7 bases from V and 4 from J; bases not matched to a gene: 8. The CDR3 spells CSAPELAPDTQYF. As DNA, the CDR3 is TGCAGCGCCCCGGAACTAGCGCCAGATACGCAGTATTTT.

This clonotype was detected a few times. A much bigger clone sits one base away, suggesting this may be a read error. V gene TRBV20-1 combines with J gene TRBJ2-7; D might be TRBD1 (7 bases). The CDR3 has 13 residues. The germline V gene has CDR1 DFQATT and CDR2 SNEGSKA (reference sequence). The CDR3 nucleotides are TGCAGTGCTAGTGCGGGACAGTTCTACGAGCAGTGCTTC. Translating gives CSASAGQFYEQCF.

This clonotype was found a few times. The rearrangement links TRBV20-1 to TRBJ2-5; D is possibly TRBD2 (6 bases). V was shortened by 0 bases and J by 2 bases, with 13 bases between the two germline ends. The CDR3 totals 15 residues. Per germline, CDR1 DFQATT and CDR2 SNEGSKA (reference sequence). The CDR3 nucleotides read TGCAGTGCTAGAGATTACGGAAGCGGGCAAGAGACCCAGTACTTC. It encodes CSARDYGSGQETQYF.

This clonotype turned up a few times. The chain links TRBV7-2 to TRBJ2-5; no reliable D call. V was clipped by 3 bases and J by 5 bases, with 13 bases between them. This CDR3 has 14 amino acids. CDR1 SGHTA and CDR2 FQGNSA come from the germline V gene. The CDR3 bases are TGTACCAGCAGCTTTTTATCTGTGGGGGAGACCCAGTACTTC. Translation: CTSSFLSVGETQYF.

The V call is TRBV6-1, the J call TRBJ1-2; unclear D gene. Germline CDR1 MNHNS, CDR2 SASEGT. The CDR3 spans 15 residues. V was cut by 0 bases and J by 4 bases, with 12 bases left in between. The CDR3 sequence is CASSEADYRIYGYTF. The CDR3 nucleotides read TGTGCCAGCAGTGAAGCGGACTACCGGATCTATGGCTACACCTTC.